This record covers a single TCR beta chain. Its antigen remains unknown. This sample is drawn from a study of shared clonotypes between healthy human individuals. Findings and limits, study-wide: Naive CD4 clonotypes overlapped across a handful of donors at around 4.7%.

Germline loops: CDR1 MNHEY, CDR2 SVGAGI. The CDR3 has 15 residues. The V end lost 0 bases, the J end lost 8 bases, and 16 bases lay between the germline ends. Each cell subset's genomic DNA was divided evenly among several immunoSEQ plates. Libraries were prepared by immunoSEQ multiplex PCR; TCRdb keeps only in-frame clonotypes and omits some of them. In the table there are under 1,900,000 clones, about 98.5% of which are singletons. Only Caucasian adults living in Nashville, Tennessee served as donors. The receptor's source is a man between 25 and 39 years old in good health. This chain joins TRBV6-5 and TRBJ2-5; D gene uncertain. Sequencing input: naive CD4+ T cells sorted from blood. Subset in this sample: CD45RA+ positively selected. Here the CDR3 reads CASSYSELGSATQYF. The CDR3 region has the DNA TGTGCCAGCAGTTACTCTGAATTGGGATCCGCAACCCAGTACTTC.